The TCR beta chain described here comes from a study of vaccination effects on CD4 cells after COVID-19. Study background: Antigen-specific CD4+ T cells expanded by the ViraFEST assay with viral peptide pools were then sequenced.

With 9 to 11 days of culture completed, CD4+ T cells were isolated. The CDR3 consists of 13 residues. Germline values: CDR1 SEHNR, CDR2 FQNEAQ (reference sequence). Trimming left V 5 bases short and J 1 base short, with 7 bases between. As to this clone: As yet, its antigen is unknown.

Some clones are missing from TCRdb's copy, which holds only in-frame ones; the method was immunoSEQ multiplex PCR. The table lists tens of thousands of clones, around 67% of them singletons. This receptor was identified in a human donor who received a COVID-19 vaccine. The specimen was CD4+ T cells from PBMCs cultured without peptide, collected before COVID-19 vaccination. This chain connects TRBV7-9 to TRBJ2-3; D is uncertain. The CDR3 region is CASSISGTDTQYF. As DNA, the CDR3 is TGTGCCAGCAGCATAAGCGGCACAGATACGCAGTATTTT.